This T cell receptor beta chain was identified in a study of blood T cells in healthy people across ages. Study findings and constraints: In these data, TCR beta diversity tracked strongly with naive T cell percentage.

Primed by a sample-barcoded 5' primer and a J-beta primer mix, a second PCR proceeded for about 7 to 11 cycles. TCRdb processed the 5' RACE reads anew with MiXCR; each CDR3 protein has one entry. Among around 650,000 distinct CDR3 sequences listed, around 38% were seen once. The CDR3 is 17 amino acids. In germline, CDR1 is LGHNA, CDR2 YNFKEQ. The V and J ends lost 0 bases and 7 bases respectively, with 19 bases between them. This clonotype was found a few times. Its antigen is unknown. The receptor comes from a man older than 75 in good health. The sample comprised blood. The chain has TRBV4-2 and TRBJ2-1, with D maybe TRBD2 (7 bases). The CDR3 here is CASSQEGGGAPRNEQFF. The CDR3 DNA sequence: TGTGCCAGCAGCCAAGAAGGTGGGGGGGCGCCCAGGAATGAGCAGTTCTTC.